This T cell receptor (beta chain) was observed in a study of T-cell memory formation after mild COVID-19. Employing constant-segment primers, 5'RACE generated TCR alpha and TCR beta cDNA libraries bearing sample barcodes and UMIs. MiXCR was run by TCRdb on the 5' RACE reads, yielding one entry per CDR3 protein. The data contain 450,000 to 700,000 distinct CDR3 sequences, about a sixth of them singletons. Study findings and constraints: Among clones peaking at day 37 in the second wave, SARS-CoV-2 specificity remained unconfirmed.

Concerning this clonotype: Its antigen is as yet unknown.

The sequenced sample was PBMCs or a T cell subset sorted from them (not recorded which). The clonotype was recovered from an adult woman who had mild COVID-19 (a few samples of this study predate the infection). Cell type and time point are not known.

This chain's CDR3 is CASSFADGTEAFF. As DNA, the CDR3 is TGTGCCAGCAGTTTCGCAGATGGCACTGAAGCTTTCTTT. This chain connects TRBV6-5 to TRBJ1-1, with D unclear. The CDR3 totals 13 residues. Germline CDR1 MNHEY, CDR2 SVGAGI. V lost 4 bases and J lost 4, with 10 bases in between.